Each of the 2 T cell receptor beta chains below was sequenced from the same sample in a study of Ad26.COV2.S vaccination and SARS-CoV-2 variants. The treatment was: around 19 received Ad26.COV2.S at low or high dose, single or two shots; 5 received placebo; per-sample allocation not given. Following the first vaccine or placebo injection, samples were taken on day 63. Generated by immunoSEQ multiplex PCR, the TCRdb table keeps only in-frame clones and is missing some. The sample lists 400,000 to 450,000 clones, around 92% seen once, with around 1.7% in the top ten. Specimen: peripheral blood, collected in a trial of Ad26.COV2.S vaccine versus placebo. These receptors all come from a person between 18 and 65 years old who received the Ad26.COV2.S COVID-19 vaccine or a placebo.

The CDR3 nucleotides read TGTGCCAGCAGCCCAAGAGGGGATGGGGAGCTGTTTTTT. This sequence encodes CASSPRGDGELFF. The chain is built from TRBV7-8 and TRBJ2-2; TRBD1 or TRBD2 may be the D gene (5 bases each). The CDR3 has 13 residues. V was cut by 5 bases and J by 8 bases, with 12 bases left in between. CDR1 is SGHVS, CDR2 FQNEAQ, per germline.

The rearrangement uses TRBV7-9 and TRBJ1-2; D remains unclear. Germline V gene lookup returns CDR1 SEHNR and CDR2 FQNEAQ (reference sequence). The CDR3 consists of 13 residues. V lost 5 bases, J lost 2 bases, and 9 bases lay in between. The chain's CDR3 is CASSPPGNYGYTF. CDR3 coding DNA: TGTGCCAGCAGCCCCCCAGGAAACTATGGCTACACCTTC.